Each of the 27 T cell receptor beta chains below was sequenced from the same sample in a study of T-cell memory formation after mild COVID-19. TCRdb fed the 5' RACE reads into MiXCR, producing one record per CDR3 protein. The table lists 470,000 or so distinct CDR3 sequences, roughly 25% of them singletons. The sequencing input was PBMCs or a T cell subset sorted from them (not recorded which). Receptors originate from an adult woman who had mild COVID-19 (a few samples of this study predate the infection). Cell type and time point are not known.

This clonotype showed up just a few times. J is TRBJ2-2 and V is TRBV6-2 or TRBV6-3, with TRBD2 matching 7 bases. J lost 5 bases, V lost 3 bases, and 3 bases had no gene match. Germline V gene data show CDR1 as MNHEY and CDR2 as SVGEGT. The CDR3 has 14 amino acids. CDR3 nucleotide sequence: TGTGCCAGCAGTTATAGCGGGCAGACCGGGGAGCTGTTTTTT. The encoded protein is CASSYSGQTGELFF.

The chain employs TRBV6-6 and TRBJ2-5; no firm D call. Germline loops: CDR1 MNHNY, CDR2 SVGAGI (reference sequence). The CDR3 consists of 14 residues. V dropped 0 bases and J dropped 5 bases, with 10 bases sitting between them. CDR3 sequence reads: CASSYSSFGETQYF. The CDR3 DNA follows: TGTGCCAGCAGTTACTCGTCCTTCGGGGAGACCCAGTACTTC.

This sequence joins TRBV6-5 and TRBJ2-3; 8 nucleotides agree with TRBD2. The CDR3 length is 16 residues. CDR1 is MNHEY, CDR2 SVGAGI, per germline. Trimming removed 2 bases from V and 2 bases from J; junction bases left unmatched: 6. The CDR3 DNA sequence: TGTGCCAGCAGTTACGTGGATAGCGGGGCCACAGATACGCAGTATTTT. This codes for CASSYVDSGATDTQYF.

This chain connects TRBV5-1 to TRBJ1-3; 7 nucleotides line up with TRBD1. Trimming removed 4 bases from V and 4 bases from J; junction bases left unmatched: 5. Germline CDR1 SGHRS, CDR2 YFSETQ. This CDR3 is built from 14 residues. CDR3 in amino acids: CASSPGTVGNTIYF. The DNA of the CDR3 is TGCGCCAGCAGCCCCGGGACAGTCGGAAACACCATATATTTT. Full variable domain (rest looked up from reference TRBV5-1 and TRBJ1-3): KAGVTQTPRYLIKTRGQQVTLSCSPISGHRSVSWYQQTPGQGLQFLFEYFSETQRNKGNFPGRFSGRQFSNSRSEMNVSTLELGDSALYLCASSPGTVGNTIYFGEGSWLTVV.

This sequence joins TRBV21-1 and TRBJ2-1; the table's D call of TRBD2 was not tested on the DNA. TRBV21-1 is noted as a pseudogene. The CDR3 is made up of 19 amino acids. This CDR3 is CASSKDGGRARDLYNEQFF. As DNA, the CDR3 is TGTGCCAGCAGCAAAGACGGGGGTAGGGCCAGGGACCTCTACAATGAGCAGTTCTTC.

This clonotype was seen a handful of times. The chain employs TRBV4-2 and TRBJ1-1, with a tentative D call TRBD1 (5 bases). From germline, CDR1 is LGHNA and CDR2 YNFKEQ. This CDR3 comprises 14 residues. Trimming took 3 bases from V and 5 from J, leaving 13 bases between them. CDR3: CASSQGGRVTEAFF. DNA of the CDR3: TGTGCCAGCAGCCAGGGGGGTCGCGTTACTGAAGCTTTCTTT.

The CDR3 here is CSARPGWNPSPYEQYF. For the CDR3, the DNA is TGCAGTGCTAGACCCGGGTGGAATCCTTCCCCCTACGAGCAGTACTTC. This chain joins TRBV20-1 and TRBJ2-7; D not resolved. Trimming removed 2 bases from V and 2 bases from J, with 19 bases in between. The CDR3 spans 16 residues. Germline V gene lookup returns CDR1 DFQATT and CDR2 SNEGSKA (reference sequence).

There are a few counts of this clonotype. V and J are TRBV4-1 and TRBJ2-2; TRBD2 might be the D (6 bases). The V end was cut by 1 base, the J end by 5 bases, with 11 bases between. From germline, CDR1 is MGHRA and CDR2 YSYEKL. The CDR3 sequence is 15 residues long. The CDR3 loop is CASSQVAVSTGELFF. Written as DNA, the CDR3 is TGCGCCAGCAGCCAAGTAGCGGTTAGTACCGGGGAGCTGTTTTTT.

This CDR3 reads CASSMLAGGPDEQFF. The CDR3 DNA follows: TGTGCCAGCAGCATGCTAGCGGGAGGGCCGGATGAGCAGTTCTTC. The chain combines TRBV7-2 with TRBJ2-1, with TRBD2 identical over 12 bases. The CDR3 is made up of 15 amino acids. Germline loops: CDR1 SGHTA, CDR2 FQGNSA. V was clipped by 5 bases and J by 8 bases; unmatched bases: 7.

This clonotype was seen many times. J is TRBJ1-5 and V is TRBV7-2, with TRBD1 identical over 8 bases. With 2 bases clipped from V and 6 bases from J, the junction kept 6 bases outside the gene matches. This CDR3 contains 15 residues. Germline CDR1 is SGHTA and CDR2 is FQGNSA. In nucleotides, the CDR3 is TGTGCCAGCAGCTTAAACAGGGGGATGGGTCAGCCCCAGCATTTT. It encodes CASSLNRGMGQPQHF.

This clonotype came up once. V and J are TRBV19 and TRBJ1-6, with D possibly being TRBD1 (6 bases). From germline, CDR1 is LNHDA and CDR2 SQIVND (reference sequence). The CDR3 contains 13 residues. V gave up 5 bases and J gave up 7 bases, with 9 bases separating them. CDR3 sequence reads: CASSPRGNSPLHF. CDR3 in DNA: TGTGCCAGTAGTCCCAGGGGCAATTCACCCCTCCACTTT.

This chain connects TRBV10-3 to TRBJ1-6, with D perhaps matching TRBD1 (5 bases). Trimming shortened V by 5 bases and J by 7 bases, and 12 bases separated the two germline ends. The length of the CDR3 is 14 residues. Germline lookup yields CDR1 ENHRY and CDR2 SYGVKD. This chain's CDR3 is CAISWDRPNSPLHF. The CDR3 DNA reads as TGTGCCATCAGTTGGGACCGACCGAATTCACCCCTCCACTTT.

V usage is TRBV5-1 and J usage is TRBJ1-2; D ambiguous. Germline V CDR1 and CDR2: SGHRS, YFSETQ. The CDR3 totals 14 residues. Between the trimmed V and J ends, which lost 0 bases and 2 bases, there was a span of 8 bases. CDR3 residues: CASSLVGNNYGYTF. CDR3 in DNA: TGCGCCAGCAGCTTGGTGGGGAACAACTATGGCTACACCTTC.

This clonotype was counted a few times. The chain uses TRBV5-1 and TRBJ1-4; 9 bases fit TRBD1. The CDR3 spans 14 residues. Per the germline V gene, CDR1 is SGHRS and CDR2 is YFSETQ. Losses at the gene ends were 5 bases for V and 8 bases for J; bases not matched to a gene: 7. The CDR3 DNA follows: TGCGCCAGCAGACCCGGGACAGGGTCCGAAAAACTGTTTTTT. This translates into CASRPGTGSEKLFF.

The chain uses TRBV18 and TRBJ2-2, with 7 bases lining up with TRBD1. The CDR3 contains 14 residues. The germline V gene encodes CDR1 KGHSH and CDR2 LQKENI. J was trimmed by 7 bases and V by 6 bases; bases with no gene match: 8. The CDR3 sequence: CASSTEQGIGELFF. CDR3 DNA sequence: TGTGCCAGCTCTACGGAACAGGGGATCGGGGAGCTGTTTTTT.

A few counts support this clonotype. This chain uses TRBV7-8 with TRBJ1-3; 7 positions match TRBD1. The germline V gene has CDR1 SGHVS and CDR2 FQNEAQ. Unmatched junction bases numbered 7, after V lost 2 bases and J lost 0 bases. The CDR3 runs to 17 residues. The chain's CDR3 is CASSLRQGINSGNTIYF. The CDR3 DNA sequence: TGTGCCAGCAGCTTAAGACAGGGCATTAACTCTGGAAACACCATATATTTT.

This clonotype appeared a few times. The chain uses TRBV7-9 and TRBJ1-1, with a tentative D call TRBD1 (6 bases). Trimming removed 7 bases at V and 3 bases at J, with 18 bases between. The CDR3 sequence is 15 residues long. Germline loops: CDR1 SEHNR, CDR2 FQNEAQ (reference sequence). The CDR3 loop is CASTPQGGGHTEAFF. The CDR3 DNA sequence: TGTGCCAGCACCCCCCAGGGAGGGGGACACACTGAAGCTTTCTTT.

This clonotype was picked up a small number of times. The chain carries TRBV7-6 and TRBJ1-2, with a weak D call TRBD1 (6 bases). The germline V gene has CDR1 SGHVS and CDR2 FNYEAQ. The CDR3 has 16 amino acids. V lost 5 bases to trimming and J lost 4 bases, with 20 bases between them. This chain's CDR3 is CASSPDLQGGSYGYTF. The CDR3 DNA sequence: TGTGCCAGCAGCCCCGATCTACAGGGTGGGAGCTATGGCTACACCTTC.

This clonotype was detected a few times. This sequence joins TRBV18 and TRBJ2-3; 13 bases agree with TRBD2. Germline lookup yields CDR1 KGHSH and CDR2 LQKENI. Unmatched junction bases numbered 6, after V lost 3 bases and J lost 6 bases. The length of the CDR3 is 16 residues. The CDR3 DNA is TGTGCCAGCTCACCCGGACTAGCGGGAGTGGCGGATACGCAGTATTTT. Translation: CASSPGLAGVADTQYF. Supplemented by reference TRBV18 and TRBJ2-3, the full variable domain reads NAGVMQNPRHLVRRRGQEARLRCSPMKGHSHVYWYRQLPEEGLKFMVYLQKENIIDESGMPKERFSAEFPKEGPSILRIQQVVRGDSAAYFCASSPGLAGVADTQYFGPGTRLTVL.

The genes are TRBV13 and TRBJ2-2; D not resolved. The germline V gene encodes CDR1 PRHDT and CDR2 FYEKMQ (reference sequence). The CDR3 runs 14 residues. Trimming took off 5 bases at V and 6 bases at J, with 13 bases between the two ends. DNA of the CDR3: TGTGCCAGCAGCCCTCTTGTTGACTCCGGGGAGCTGTTTTTT. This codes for CASSPLVDSGELFF.

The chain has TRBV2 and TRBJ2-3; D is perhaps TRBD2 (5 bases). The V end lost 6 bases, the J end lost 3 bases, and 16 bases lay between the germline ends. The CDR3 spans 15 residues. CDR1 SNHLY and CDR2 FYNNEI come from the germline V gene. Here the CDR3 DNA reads TGTGCCAGCAGAGTGCTTAGGCTAGCAACAGATACGCAGTATTTT. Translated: CASRVLRLATDTQYF.

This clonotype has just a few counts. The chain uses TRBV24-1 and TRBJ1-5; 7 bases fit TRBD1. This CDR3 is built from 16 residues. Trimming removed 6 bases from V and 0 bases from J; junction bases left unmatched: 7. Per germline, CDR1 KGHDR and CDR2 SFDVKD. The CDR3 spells CATSQAGGYSNQPQHF. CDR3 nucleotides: TGTGCCACCAGTCAAGCAGGGGGTTATAGCAATCAGCCCCAGCATTTT.

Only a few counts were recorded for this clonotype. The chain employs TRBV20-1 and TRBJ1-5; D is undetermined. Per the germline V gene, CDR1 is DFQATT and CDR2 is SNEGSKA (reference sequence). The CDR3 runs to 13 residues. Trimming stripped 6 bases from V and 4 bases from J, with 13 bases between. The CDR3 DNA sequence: TGCAGTGCCATTACCGCCTTGAATCAGCCCCAGCATTTT. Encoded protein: CSAITALNQPQHF.

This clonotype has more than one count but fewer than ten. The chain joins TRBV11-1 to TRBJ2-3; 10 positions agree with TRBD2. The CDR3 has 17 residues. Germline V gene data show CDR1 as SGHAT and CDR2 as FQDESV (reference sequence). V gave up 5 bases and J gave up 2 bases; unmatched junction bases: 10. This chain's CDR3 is CASSHPRTSGTTDTQYF. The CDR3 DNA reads TGTGCCAGCAGCCATCCTAGGACTAGCGGAACCACAGATACGCAGTATTTT.

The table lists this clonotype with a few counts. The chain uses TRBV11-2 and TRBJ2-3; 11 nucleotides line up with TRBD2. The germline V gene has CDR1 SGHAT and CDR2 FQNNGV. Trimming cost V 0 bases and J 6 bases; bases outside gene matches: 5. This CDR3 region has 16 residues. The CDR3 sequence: CASSLDGTSGSDTQYF. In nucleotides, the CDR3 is TGTGCCAGCAGCTTAGATGGGACTAGCGGCAGCGATACGCAGTATTTT.

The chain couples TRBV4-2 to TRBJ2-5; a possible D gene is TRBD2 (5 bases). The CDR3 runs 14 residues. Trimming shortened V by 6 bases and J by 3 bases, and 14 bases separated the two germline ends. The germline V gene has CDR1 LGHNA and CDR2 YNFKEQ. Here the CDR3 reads CASRPQEGKETQYF. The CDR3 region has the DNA TGTGCCAGCAGACCCCAAGAGGGAAAAGAGACCCAGTACTTC.

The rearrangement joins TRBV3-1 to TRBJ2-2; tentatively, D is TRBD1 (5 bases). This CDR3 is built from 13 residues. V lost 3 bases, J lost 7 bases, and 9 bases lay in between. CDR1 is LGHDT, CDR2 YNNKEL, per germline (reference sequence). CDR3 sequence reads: CASSQTAYGELFF. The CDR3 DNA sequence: TGTGCCAGCAGCCAGACAGCCTACGGGGAGCTGTTTTTT.